Sequencing of this T cell receptor (beta chain) was carried out in a study of tissue T cells after allogeneic stem cell transplantation. Sample time point: mouse harvest day 7 after allogeneic transplant. Each mouse received 10^7 T-cell-depleted marrow cells plus 10^6 splenic CD5+ T cells by tail vein. Tissues came from B6→BALB/c major-mismatch GVHD mice at day 7 or 14. The CDR3 totals 12 residues. Trimming removed 0 bases from V and 6 bases from J, with 8 bases in between. CDR1 and CDR2 from the germline V gene are SGHSN and HYEKVE. This clone was seen more than once but under ten times. The antigen is undetermined. These gene names are mouse names. With the read ending 1 residue before the CDR3 end, the germline J gene is used to fill in that end. Study-wide points: This small cohort was clinically heterogeneous, and sampling depth was a limitation. Only a limited share of tissue TCRs appeared in blood or spleen. Shared clones across patients were few; motif clustering revealed tissue-specific shared signatures.

Method: immunoSEQ multiplex PCR; TCRdb's copy keeps in-frame clones and lacks some. Among fewer than 7,500 clones listed, approximately 55% were seen once. The sequencing sample was made of gut tissue. The chain has TRBV12-1 and TRBJ2-7; no clear D gene. The clonotype comes from a female BALB/c mouse given C57BL/6 T cells with graft-versus-host disease after an allogeneic hematopoietic cell transplant. The CDR3 region is CASSLREVEQYF. CDR3 DNA, as far as it was read: TGTGCCAGCTCTCTCAGAGAGGTTGAACAGTAC. Filled out from reference TRBV12-1 and TRBJ2-7, the complete variable domain reads DSGVVQSPRHIIKEKGGRSVLTCIPISGHSNVVWYQQTLGKELKFLIQHYEKVERDKGFLPSRFSVQQFDDYHSEMNMSALELEDSAMYFCASSLREVEQYFGPGTRLTVL.